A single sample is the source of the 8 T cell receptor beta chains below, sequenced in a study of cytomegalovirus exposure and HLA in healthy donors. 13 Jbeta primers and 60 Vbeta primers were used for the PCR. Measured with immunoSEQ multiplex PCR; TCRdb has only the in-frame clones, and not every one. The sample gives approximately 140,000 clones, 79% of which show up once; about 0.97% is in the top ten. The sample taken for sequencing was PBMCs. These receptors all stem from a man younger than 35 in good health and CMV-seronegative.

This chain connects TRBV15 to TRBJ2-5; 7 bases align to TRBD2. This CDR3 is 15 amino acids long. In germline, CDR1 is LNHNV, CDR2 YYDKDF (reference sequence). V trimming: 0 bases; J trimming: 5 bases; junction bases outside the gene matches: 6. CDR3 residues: CATSRDLMGGETQYF. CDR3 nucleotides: TGTGCCACCAGCAGAGACCTGATGGGAGGGGAGACCCAGTACTTC.

The CDR3, as DNA: TGTGCCTGGAGTGCACCGACAGTAAACTATGGCTACACCTTC. Its protein is CAWSAPTVNYGYTF. V is TRBV30 and J is TRBJ1-2; D is perhaps TRBD1 (5 bases). V shed 1 base and J shed 2 bases, with 11 bases lying between them. Germline CDR1 GTSNPN, CDR2 SVGIG (reference sequence). This CDR3 has 14 residues. The full variable domain, in which reference TRBV30 and TRBJ1-2 provide the parts outside the CDR3, is SQTIHQWPATLVQPVGSPLSLECTVEGTSNPNLYWYRQAAGRGLQLLFYSVGIGQISSEVPQNLSASRPQDRQFILSSKKLLLSDSGFYLCAWSAPTVNYGYTFGSGTRLTVV.

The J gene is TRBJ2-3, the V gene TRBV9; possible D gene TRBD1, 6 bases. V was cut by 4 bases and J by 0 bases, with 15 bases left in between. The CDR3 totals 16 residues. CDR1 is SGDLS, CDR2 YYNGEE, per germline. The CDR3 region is CASSLTGKGSTDTQYF. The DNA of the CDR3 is TGTGCCAGCAGCCTTACAGGGAAAGGGAGCACAGATACGCAGTATTTT.

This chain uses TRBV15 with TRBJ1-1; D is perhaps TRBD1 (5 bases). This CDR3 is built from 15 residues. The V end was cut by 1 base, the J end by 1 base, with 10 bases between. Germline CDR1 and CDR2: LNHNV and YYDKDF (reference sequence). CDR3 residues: CATSRVGVANTEAFF. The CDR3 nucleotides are TGTGCCACCAGCAGAGTAGGGGTCGCGAACACTGAAGCTTTCTTT.

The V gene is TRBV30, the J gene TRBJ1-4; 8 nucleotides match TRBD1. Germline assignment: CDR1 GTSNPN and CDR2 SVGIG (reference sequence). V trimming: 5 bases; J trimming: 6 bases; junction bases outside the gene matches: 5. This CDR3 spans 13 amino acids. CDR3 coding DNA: TGTGCCTGGGGAATGACAGGGGATGAAAAACTGTTTTTT. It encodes CAWGMTGDEKLFF.

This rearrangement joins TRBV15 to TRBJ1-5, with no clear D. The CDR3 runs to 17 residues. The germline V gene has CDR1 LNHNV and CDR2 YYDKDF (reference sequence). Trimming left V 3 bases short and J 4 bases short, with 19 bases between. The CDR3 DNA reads TGTGCCACCAGCAGCTCCAGTGGGCCTACCAAAAATCAGCCCCAGCATTTT. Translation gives CATSSSSGPTKNQPQHF.

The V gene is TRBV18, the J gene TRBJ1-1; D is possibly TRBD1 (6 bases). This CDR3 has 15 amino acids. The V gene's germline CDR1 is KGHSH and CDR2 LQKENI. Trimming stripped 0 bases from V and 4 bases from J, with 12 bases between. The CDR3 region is CASSPPRGESTEAFF. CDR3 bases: TGTGCCAGCTCACCACCCAGGGGTGAGAGCACTGAAGCTTTCTTT.

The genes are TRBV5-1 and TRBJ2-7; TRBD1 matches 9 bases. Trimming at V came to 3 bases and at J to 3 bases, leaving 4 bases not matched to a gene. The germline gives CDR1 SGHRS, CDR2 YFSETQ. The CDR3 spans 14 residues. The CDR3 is CASSSMGQGYEQYF. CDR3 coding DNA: TGCGCCAGCAGCTCGATGGGACAGGGCTACGAGCAGTACTTC.